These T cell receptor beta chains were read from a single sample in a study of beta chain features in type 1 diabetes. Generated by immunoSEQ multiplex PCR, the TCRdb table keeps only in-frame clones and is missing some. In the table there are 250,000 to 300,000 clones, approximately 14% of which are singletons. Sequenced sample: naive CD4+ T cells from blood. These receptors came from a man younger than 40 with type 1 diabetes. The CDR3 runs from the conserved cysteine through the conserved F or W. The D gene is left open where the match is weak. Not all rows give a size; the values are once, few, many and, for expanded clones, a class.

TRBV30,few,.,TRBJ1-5,TGTGCCTGGAGTGCACAGGGTGATCAGCCCCAGCATTTT,CAWSAQGDQPQHF
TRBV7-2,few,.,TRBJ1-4,TGTGCCAGCAGCCTCGGACTCACGGCGCCTGAAAAACTGTTTTTT,CASSLGLTAPEKLFF
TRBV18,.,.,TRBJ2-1,TGTGCCAGCTCACCTCTGGGACTGCAGCAGTTCTTC,CASSPLGLQQFF
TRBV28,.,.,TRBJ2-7,TGTGCCAGCAGTTTAGGCCACAAATCCTACGAGCAGTACTTC,CASSLGHKSYEQYF
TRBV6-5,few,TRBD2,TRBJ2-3,TGTGCCAGCAGTTACTCGACTGCAGCGGGAGAAGATACGCAGTATTTT,CASSYSTAAGEDTQYF
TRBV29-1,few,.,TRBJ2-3,TGCAGCGGCCTAAAAGGCACAGATACGCAGTATTTT,CSGLKGTDTQYF
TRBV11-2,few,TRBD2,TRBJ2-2,TGTGCCAGCCTTCAACTAGCGGGATCGAACACCGGGGAGCTGTTTTTT,CASLQLAGSNTGELFF
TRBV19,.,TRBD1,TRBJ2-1,TGTGCCAGCAGCCTGGCAGGGGGCGGAGATGAGCAGTTCTTC,CASSLAGGGDEQFF
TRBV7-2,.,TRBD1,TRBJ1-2,TGTGCCAGCAGCCCGAAACCGGGACAGGGGACATATGGCTACACCTTC,CASSPKPGQGTYGYTF
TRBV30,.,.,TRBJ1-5,TGTGCCTGGAGTGTAAGGGGGAGTGAGGGCAATCAGCCCCAGCATTTT,CAWSVRGSEGNQPQHF
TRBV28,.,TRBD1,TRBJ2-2,TGTGCCAGCAGCCAAGGACAGGGTACCGGGGAGCTGTTTTTT,CASSQGQGTGELFF
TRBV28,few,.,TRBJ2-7,TGTGCCAGCAGAGCGACAGTCCACGAGCAGTACTTC,CASRATVHEQYF
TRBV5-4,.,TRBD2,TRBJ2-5,TGTGCCAGCAGCTACACTAGCGCCCAAGAGACCCAGTACTTC,CASSYTSAQETQYF
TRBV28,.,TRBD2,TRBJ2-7,TGTGCCAGCAGTTCAACTAGCGCGACCTACGAGCAGTACTTC,CASSSTSATYEQYF
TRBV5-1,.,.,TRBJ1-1,TGCGCCAGCAGCTTGGGTTCCGGGGTCAACACTGAAGCTTTCTTT,CASSLGSGVNTEAFF
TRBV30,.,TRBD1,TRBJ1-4,TGTGCCTGGAGTCGTATGGGTGCAGGGGGAGGAGAAAAACTGTTTTTT,CAWSRMGAGGGEKLFF
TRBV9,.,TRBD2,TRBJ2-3,TGTGCCAGCAGCGTAGCTCCTAGCGGGAGGAGCACAGATACGCAGTATTTT,CASSVAPSGRSTDTQYF
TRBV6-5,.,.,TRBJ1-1,TGTGCCAGCAGTTACCGTACAGGGCTGGAAGCTTTCTTT,CASSYRTGLEAFF
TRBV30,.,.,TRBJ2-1,TGTGTCTGGGGGGAGGACGCCTACAATGAGCAGTTCTTC,CVWGEDAYNEQFF
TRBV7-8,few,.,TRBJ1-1,TGTGCCAGCAGCTTCGAGCTGAACACTGAAGCTTTCTTT,CASSFELNTEAFF
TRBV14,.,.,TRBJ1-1,TGTGCCAGCAGCCAAGACAGGGTGAACACTGAAGCTTTCTTT,CASSQDRVNTEAFF
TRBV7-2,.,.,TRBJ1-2,TGTGCCAGCAGCTTAGGAGAGGCCAATGGCTACACCTTC,CASSLGEANGYTF
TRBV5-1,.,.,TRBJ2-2,TGCGCCAGCAGCTTGGTAACTGGCACGGAGACCGGGGAGCTGTTTTTT,CASSLVTGTETGELFF
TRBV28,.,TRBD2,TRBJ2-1,TGTGCCAGCAGTTTAGTTAGCGGGAGTAACAGTGAGCAGTTCTTC,CASSLVSGSNSEQFF
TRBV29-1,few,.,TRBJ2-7,TGCAGCGTGATCATCCTGAGGCGCACCGAGCAGTACTTC,CSVIILRRTEQYF
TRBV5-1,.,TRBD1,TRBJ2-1,TGCGCCAGCAGCATAAATACAGGGGTCTCCTACAATGAGCAGTTCTTC,CASSINTGVSYNEQFF
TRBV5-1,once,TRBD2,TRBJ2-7,TGCGCCAGCAGCCCCGGGGGGAGCGCCTACGAGCAGTACTTC,CASSPGGSAYEQYF
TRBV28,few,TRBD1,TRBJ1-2,TGTGCCAGCAGTTTATCCAGGGGGCGAGGCTACACCTTC,CASSLSRGRGYTF
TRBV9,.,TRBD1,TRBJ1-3,TGTGCCAGCAGGGGACAGGACAGTGGAAACACCATATATTTT,CASRGQDSGNTIYF
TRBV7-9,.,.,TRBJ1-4,TGTGCCAGCAGCTCGTGGGAGGGTGAAAAACTGTTTTTT,CASSSWEGEKLFF
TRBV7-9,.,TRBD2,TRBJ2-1,TGTGCCAGCAGCTTACCAGCGGGAGGGCCCAATGAGCAGTTCTTC,CASSLPAGGPNEQFF
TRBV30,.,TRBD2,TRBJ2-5,TGTGCCCGGGGGACTACACAAGAGACCCAGTACTTC,CARGTTQETQYF
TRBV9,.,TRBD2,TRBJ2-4,TGTGCCAGCAGCGAAGAGGGACTAGCGGATAACAAAAACATTCAGTACTTC,CASSEEGLADNKNIQYF
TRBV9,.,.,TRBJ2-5,TGTGCCAGCAGCGTAGGACAGGCAGGGCCCCAAGAGACCCAGTACTTC,CASSVGQAGPQETQYF
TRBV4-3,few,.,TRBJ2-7,TGCGCCAGCAGCCAAGATAGACGCGGAGAAGGCTACGAGCAGTACTTC,CASSQDRRGEGYEQYF
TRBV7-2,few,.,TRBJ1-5,TGTGCCAGCAGTTTGGACACTAATAGCAATCAGCCCCAGCATTTT,CASSLDTNSNQPQHF
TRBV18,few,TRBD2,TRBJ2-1,TGTGCCAGCTCACCCGGCCAAGCGGGGTCCTACAATGAGCAGTTCTTC,CASSPGQAGSYNEQFF
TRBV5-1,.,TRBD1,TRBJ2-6,TGCGCCAGCAGCACGACAGGGGGCCTTCAATCTGGGGCCAACGTCCTGACTTTC,CASSTTGGLQSGANVLTF
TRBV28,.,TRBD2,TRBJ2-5,TGTGCCAGCAGCAAGCGGCGTGCGGGAGGGGAGACCCAGTACTTC,CASSKRRAGGETQYF
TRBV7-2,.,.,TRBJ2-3,TGTGCCAGCAGTCCCGGCACAGATACGCAGTATTTT,CASSPGTDTQYF
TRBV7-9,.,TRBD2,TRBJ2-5,TGTGCCAGCAGGACTAGCGGGAGAGGTTGGACCCAGTACTTC,CASRTSGRGWTQYF
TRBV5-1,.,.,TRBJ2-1,TGCGCCAGCAGCTTGGGGGCACACAGCTCCTACAATGAGCAGTTCTTC,CASSLGAHSSYNEQFF
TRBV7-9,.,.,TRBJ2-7,TGTGCCAGCAGCTTGGCTAGCGCCTTCTCCTACGAGCAGTACTTC,CASSLASAFSYEQYF
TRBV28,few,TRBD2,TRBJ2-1,TGTGCCAGCAGTTCCCCAACGGCTAGCGGGAGGGATGAGCAGTTCTTC,CASSSPTASGRDEQFF
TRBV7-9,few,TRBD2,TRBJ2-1,TGTGCCAGCAGCTTATTGGCTAGCGGGTGGCATGAGCAGTTCTTC,CASSLLASGWHEQFF
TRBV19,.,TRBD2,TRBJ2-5,TGTGCCAGTAGTTCCGGGACTAGCGGGAGTAGGGAGACCCAGTACTTC,CASSSGTSGSRETQYF
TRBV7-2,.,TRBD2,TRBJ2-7,TGTGCCAGCAGCTTCAGACTAGCGGGAGATCGCGAGCAGTACTTC,CASSFRLAGDREQYF
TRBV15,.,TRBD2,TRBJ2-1,TGTGCCACCAGCAGAGATATGGCGGGAGGAAAGAATGAGCAGTTCTTC,CATSRDMAGGKNEQFF
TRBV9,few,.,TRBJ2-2,TGTGCCAGCAGCGCGGCGAACACCGGGGAGCTGTTTTTT,CASSAANTGELFF
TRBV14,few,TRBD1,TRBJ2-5,TGTGCCAGCAGCCAGGACAGGGGCGGGGAGACCCAGTACTTC,CASSQDRGGETQYF
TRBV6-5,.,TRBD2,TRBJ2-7,TGTGCCAGCAGTTACTCCCGGACTAGCGGTTCCTACGAGCAGTACTTC,CASSYSRTSGSYEQYF
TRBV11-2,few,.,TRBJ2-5,TGTGCCAGCAGCCTAAACTCCCCTACTAGCCGGGAGACCCAGTACTTC,CASSLNSPTSRETQYF
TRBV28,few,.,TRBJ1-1,TGTGCCAGCAGGGACGGACAGTCTGCCACTGAAGCTTTCTTT,CASRDGQSATEAFF
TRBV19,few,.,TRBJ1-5,TGTGCCAGTAGTCGACAGTTCAATCAGCCCCAGCATTTT,CASSRQFNQPQHF
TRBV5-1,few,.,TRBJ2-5,TGCGCCAGCGAAGCAGGGGAGACCCCAGGGGAGACCCAGTACTTC,CASEAGETPGETQYF
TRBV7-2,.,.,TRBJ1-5,TGTGCCAGCAGCTTAGTAGGGGTACAGCCCCAGCATTTT,CASSLVGVQPQHF
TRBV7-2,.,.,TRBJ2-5,TGTGCCAGCAGCTTCAGGGGAGGGGAGACCCAGTACTTC,CASSFRGGETQYF
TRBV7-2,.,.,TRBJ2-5,TGTGCCAGCAGCTTAGTGGCGGGGTCTGGGATACGGGAGACCCAGTACTTC,CASSLVAGSGIRETQYF
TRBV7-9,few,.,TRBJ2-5,TGTGCCAGCAGCATTAGCGTTCGGGAGACCCAGTACTTC,CASSISVRETQYF